This T cell receptor (beta chain) was recovered during a study of cytomegalovirus exposure and HLA in healthy donors. This CDR3 contains 14 residues. In germline, CDR1 is LGHNA, CDR2 YNFKEQ. With 60 Vbeta and 13 Jbeta primers, the PCR was carried out. Generated by immunoSEQ multiplex PCR, the TCRdb table keeps only in-frame clones and is missing some. This table has 150,000 to 200,000 clones, roughly 73% appearing once. This TCR derives from a woman in her thirties or forties in good health and CMV-seropositive. Sequencing was done on a sample of PBMCs. The rearrangement joins TRBV4-2 to TRBJ2-5; D gene unclear. The tail of the sequence fits TRBJ2-7 better, so the J call may be wrong. The CDR3, as DNA: TGTGCCAGCAGCCAATTCGGAGTGACCTACGAGCAGTACTTC. Its protein is CASSQFGVTYEQYF.